This T cell receptor beta chain was obtained from a study of shared clonotypes between healthy human individuals (dated by TCRdb to about 2020). Regarding the complete study: Two women and a few men aged 18 to 49 years were included in the cohort. Libraries were prepared and TCR repertoires were sequenced by different laboratories using diverse techniques, in order to increase sequencing depth and limit assay-specific biases. Per donor, leukapheresis produced somewhere between about 0.94 and 8.9 billion PBMCs. To estimate repertoire size and how much clonotypes are shared between individuals, the study performed deep sequencing of blood TCR repertoires from 4 to 6 healthy adults.

From a lookup of the germline V gene (reference sequence), CDR1 and CDR2 are MNHNY and SVGAGI. The CDR3 numbers 16 residues from cysteine through phenylalanine. Only the CDR3 part of the read is kept: 48 bases, read in frame from the first base. Cut back by 6 bases and 0 bases, the V and J ends lie 15 bases apart. Points on this clone: It lacks a known antigen. Base qualities are not provided; no much larger clone lies one nucleotide away.

Points the paper makes about the study in general: The genetic and exposure-history diversity represented was limited by the small number of donors. Only blood was sampled, and tissue TCR repertoires likely differ from those in blood. Based on pairwise subsampling, the degree of clonotype sharing among donors was expected to be affected by sequencing depth.

The donors were healthy, HIV-negative adults who had no recently reported acute infections or vaccinations. All donors were Caucasian adults living in Nashville, Tennessee, USA. For unsorted samples, 90 million or so PBMCs were counted and genomic DNA was extracted with the QIAamp DNA Blood Mini kit. After blood collection by leukapheresis, PBMCs were isolated using Ficoll-Histopaque density gradient centrifugation and then cryopreserved in the vapor phase of liquid nitrogen. Using the deep immunoSEQ assay, TCR CDR3 regions were amplified from genomic DNA by multiplex PCR. Extracted genomic DNA from each cell subset was spread evenly across all wells of several immunoSEQ 96-well plates, with each plate serving as a replicate. For unsorted PBMC, each replicate PCR was loaded with about 300 ng genomic DNA, equivalent to roughly 33,000 T cell genomes. Ten immunoSEQ deep assay plates were used to sequence the unsorted PBMC genomic DNA. Purified libraries were quantified with a Qubit 3.0 fluorometer, sized on a Bioanalyzer 2100, and re-quantified with the KAPA Library Quantification kit. Each immunoSEQ 96-well plate was sequenced on its own single-read 150-cycle Illumina NextSeq 550 flow cell. The published analysis was carried out like this. Because the immunoSEQ output included only junctional sequences and no quality scores, the filtering could not be the same as the filtering used for full-length reads. Sequences were annotated with PyIR, a Python wrapper for IgBLAST v1.9, and V/J genes and CDR3 were assigned using IMGT germline references. Any read was removed if the V/J assignment was weak (E-value above 1e-6), the CDR3 was missing, or the read contained stop codons, out-of-frame junctions, or ambiguous translated residues. V3J clonotypes were defined as sequences sharing an identical inferred V gene, J gene, and CDR3 amino acid sequence. Percentage overlap between repertoires was computed as shared unique clonotypes divided by the size of the smaller repertoire. Repertoire richness was assessed with RTK rarefaction, the Chao1 estimator, and Recon v2.1 estimates of unobserved clonotypes. The table was pulled from immuneACCESS by TCRdb, which kept in-frame rearrangements only. Such tables lose some clones; where checked, under half of the loss comes from unresolved V genes, and the rest has no known cause. V and J calls and clone size follow that table, whereas D and trimming were derived from the DNA. The sample table shows about 510,000 clones, and over 60% are seen once. The ten most abundant clones make up around 13% of the sample.

The chain links TRBV6-6 with TRBJ1-3, with the D gene too uncertain to name. The receptor comes from a woman aged 40 to 55 in good health. Some clones in this sample may be carry-over from other donors' samples. Sequencing used PBMCs. The bases read TGTGCCAGCAGCTCAGGACGGATCTCCTCTGGAAACACCATATATTTT. Its amino acids are CASSSGRISSGNTIYF.